This TCR beta chain was obtained from a study of regulatory T cells in long-lasting Graves disease. Specified time point: persistent/refractory GD, antithyroid drugs over 5 years with positive TRAb. Preparation of the TCR library used RNA extracted from PBMCs. Looked up from germline, CDR1 is DFQATT and CDR2 is SNEGSKA (reference sequence). The ends were cut back, 1 base at V and 3 bases at J, with 10 bases in the middle. The CDR3 extends over 13 amino acids. Ten or more counts support this clonotype. Both iRepertoire HTBI primers and Arm-PCR of CDR3 regions were used to build the TCR beta libraries. TCRdb re-called the multiplex PCR reads through MiXCR, storing one row per CDR3 protein. The data show 300,000 to 400,000 distinct CDR3 sequences, about 18% seen once.

The sequence was collected from a female donor with Graves disease. The rearrangement joins TRBV20-1 to TRBJ2-7, with D perhaps TRBD1 (6 bases). The material was peripheral blood mononuclear cells (PBMCs), obtained when the disease was refractory, from a patient treated with antithyroid drugs. The CDR3 region has the DNA TGCAGTGCTAGAGGGGGACACGTCTACGAGCAGTACTTC. This encodes CSARGGHVYEQYF.